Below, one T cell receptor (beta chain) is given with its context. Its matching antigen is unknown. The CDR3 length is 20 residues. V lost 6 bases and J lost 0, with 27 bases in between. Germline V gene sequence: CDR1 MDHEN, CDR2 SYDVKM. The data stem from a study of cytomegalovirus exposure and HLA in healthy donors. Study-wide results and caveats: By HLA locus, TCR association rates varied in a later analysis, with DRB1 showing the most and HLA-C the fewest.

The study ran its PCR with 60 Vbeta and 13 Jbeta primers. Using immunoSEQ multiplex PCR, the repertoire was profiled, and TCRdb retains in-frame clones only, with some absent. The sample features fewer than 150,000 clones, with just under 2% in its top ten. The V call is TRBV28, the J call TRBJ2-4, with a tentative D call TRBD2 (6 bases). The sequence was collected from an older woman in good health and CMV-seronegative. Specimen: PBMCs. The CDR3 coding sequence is TGTGCCAGCAGAGTTCAAGGAATAGCGGCGAGGCCCCTAGCCAAAAACATTCAGTACTTC. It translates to CASRVQGIAARPLAKNIQYF.